This T cell receptor beta chain was observed in a study of T cell changes during pregnancy in multiple sclerosis. Some clones are missing from TCRdb's copy, which holds only in-frame ones; the method was immunoSEQ multiplex PCR. The data hold about 89,000 clones, with around 94% observed a single time. V was pared by 3 bases and J by 2 bases, with 8 bases of the junction left unmatched. The CDR3 has 16 residues. Germline CDR1 MNHEY, CDR2 SMNVEV (reference sequence). The specimen comprised peripheral blood, sampled in the third trimester of pregnancy. This clonotype originated in a female donor with multiple sclerosis, enrolled in a pregnancy study. The chain links TRBV27 to TRBJ1-2; the match to TRBD1 covers 8 bases. The CDR3 reads CASSFGSGQGNYGYTF. The CDR3 bases are TGTGCCAGCAGTTTTGGCTCCGGACAGGGCAACTATGGCTACACCTTC.